Listed below are T cell receptor beta chains from one sample, sequenced in a study of molecular identifiers for immune sequencing clone quantification. From the PCR reads, TCRdb called clonotypes with MiXCR, one entry per CDR3 protein. Of about 320,000 distinct CDR3 sequences in the sample, about 22% were seen once. The sample was naive CD8+ T cells from blood, with Jurkat cell RNA spiked in. These receptors originate from a human donor in good health. Some libraries in this study had Jurkat cell RNA spiked in. Each CDR3 is given with its conserved first and last residue. A D gene is named only where the DNA matches it firmly. Not all rows give a size; the values are once, few, many and, for expanded clones, a class.

len	v_gene	j_gene	abundance	d_gene	CDR3aa	CDR3nt
13	TRBV4-1	TRBJ2-7	many	TRBD2	CASSQGGGVEQYF	TGCGCCAGCAGCCAAGGGGGGGGGGTCGAGCAGTACTTC
15	TRBV4-3	TRBJ1-1	-	-	CASSQALHLQDEAFF	TGCGCCAGCAGCCAAGCCCTACACCTTCAAGATGAAGCTTTCTTT
14	TRBV7-9	TRBJ1-5	many	-	CASSRQNSNQPQHF	TGTGCCAGCAGCCGACAGAATAGCAATCAGCCCCAGCATTTT
19	TRBV3-1	TRBJ1-3	many	-	CASSPRWGVAPNSGNTIYF	TGTGCCAGCAGCCCCCGGTGGGGTGTTGCCCCTAACTCTGGAAACACCATATATTTT
11	TRBV11-2	TRBJ2-3	many	-	CASSQADTQYF	TGTGCCAGCAGCCAGGCAGATACGCAGTATTTT
15	TRBV4-3	TRBJ2-7	many	-	CASSHDGGLPYEQYF	TGCGCCAGCAGCCATGATGGGGGACTCCCCTACGAGCAGTACTTC
16	TRBV4-2	TRBJ2-5	few	TRBD1	CASSQVGLTGVMAQYF	TGTGCCAGCAGCCAAGTTGGGTTGACAGGGGTCATGGCCCAGTACTTC
14	TRBV28	TRBJ2-3	few	-	CASSPECKADTQYF	TGTGCCAGCAGTCCGGAGTGCAAGGCAGATACGCAGTATTTT
16	TRBV15	TRBJ2-2	many	TRBD1	CATSTWTGDETGELFF	TGTGCCACCAGCACCTGGACAGGGGACGAGACCGGGGAGCTGTTTTTT
17	TRBV7-6	TRBJ2-1	many	-	CASSLREAGSSYNEQFF	TGTGCCAGCAGCTTGAGGGAGGCGGGGAGCTCCTACAATGAGCAGTTCTTC
13	TRBV20-1	TRBJ2-3	many	-	CSASGYFTDTQYF	TGCAGTGCTTCAGGGTATTTCACGGATACGCAGTATTTT
14	TRBV20-1	TRBJ1-1	many	-	CSARDSTENTEAFF	TGCAGTGCTAGAGATTCGACAGAGAACACTGAAGCTTTCTTT
13	TRBV14	TRBJ2-1	few	-	CASSHGGPNEQFF	TGTGCCAGCAGTCACGGGGGGCCCAATGAGCAGTTCTTC
18	TRBV4-1	TRBJ2-7	many	-	CASSQDALPLGSSYEQYF	TGCGCCAGCAGCCAAGATGCTCTCCCCCTGGGCAGCTCCTACGAGCAGTACTTC
16	TRBV19	TRBJ2-3	many	TRBD2	CARNKRAGGPTDTQYF	TGTGCCAGAAATAAGAGAGCGGGAGGGCCAACGGATACGCAGTATTTT
15	TRBV7-9	TRBJ2-7	-	-	CASSPAEGVTDEQYF	TGTGCCAGCAGCCCCGCGGAGGGGGTAACGGACGAGCAGTACTTC
15	TRBV7-3	TRBJ2-3	many	TRBD1	CASSYGTGGWDTQYF	TGTGCCAGCAGCTACGGGACAGGGGGTTGGGATACGCAGTATTTT
16	TRBV12-3/TRBV12-4	TRBJ1-2	many	TRBD1	CASSLSPDGTEDGYTF	TGTGCCAGCAGTTTATCCCCCGACGGGACAGAAGATGGCTACACCTTC
18	TRBV28	TRBJ2-3	many	TRBD2	CATRPSAGALSGTDTQYF	TGTGCCACCAGGCCGTCAGCGGGAGCTCTGTCAGGCACAGATACGCAGTATTTT
13	TRBV29-1	TRBJ2-1	many	TRBD2	CSGVAGETNEQFF	TGCAGCGGGGTAGCGGGGGAAACCAATGAGCAGTTCTTC
14	TRBV9	TRBJ1-1	many	TRBD1	CASSPGGGYREAFF	TGTGCCAGCAGCCCAGGGGGGGGATATAGGGAAGCTTTCTTT
15	TRBV25-1	TRBJ2-7	many	TRBD1	CASSELRDRGYEQYF	TGTGCCAGCAGTGAATTACGGGACAGGGGGTACGAGCAGTACTTC
14	TRBV7-9	TRBJ2-3	few	TRBD2	CASSPSGNADTQYF	TGTGCCAGCAGCCCGAGCGGGAATGCAGATACGCAGTATTTT
15	TRBV2	TRBJ1-5	many	-	CASSEGWERNQPQHF	TGTGCCAGCAGTGAAGGGTGGGAGAGAAATCAGCCCCAGCATTTT